The clone carrying this T cell receptor (beta chain) has at least ten counts. Antigen: not known. The CDR3 loop spans 15 amino acids. The junction had 10 bases not matched to a gene; V was cut back by 6 bases and J by 5 bases. This entry belongs to a study of identical twins. Whole-study findings and limits: Its conclusions, products of cross-sectional statistical analysis, did not come from following the same donors. Models underestimated out-of-frame TCR alpha sharing in monozygotic twins.

TCRdb reanalysed the 5' RACE reads using MiXCR and keeps one entry per CDR3 protein. The repertoire holds 200,000 to 250,000 distinct CDR3 sequences, approximately 10% seen once, with about 9% in the top ten. This chain links TRBV12-3 or TRBV12-4 with TRBJ2-5; 9 bases agree with TRBD2. This receptor was obtained from a man between 50 and 59 years old in good health. Material for sequencing was memory T cells sorted from blood. The CDR3 sequence is CASSLGTSWRETQYF. Written as DNA, the CDR3 is TGTGCCAGCAGCCTCGGGACTAGCTGGAGGGAGACCCAGTACTTC.